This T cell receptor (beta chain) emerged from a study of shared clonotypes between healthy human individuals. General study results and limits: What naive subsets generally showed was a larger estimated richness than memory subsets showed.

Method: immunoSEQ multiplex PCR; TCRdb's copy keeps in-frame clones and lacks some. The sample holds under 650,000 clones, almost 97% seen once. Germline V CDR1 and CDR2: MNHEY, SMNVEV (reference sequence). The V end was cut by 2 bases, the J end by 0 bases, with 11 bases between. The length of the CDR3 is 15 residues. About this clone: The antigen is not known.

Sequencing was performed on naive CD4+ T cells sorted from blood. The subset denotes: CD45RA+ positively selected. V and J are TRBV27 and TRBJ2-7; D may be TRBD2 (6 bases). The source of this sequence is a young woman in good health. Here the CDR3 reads CASSLLARNSYEQYF. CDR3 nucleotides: TGTGCCAGCAGTTTACTAGCGCGAAACTCCTACGAGCAGTACTTC.